The source of this TCR beta chain is a study of cytomegalovirus exposure and HLA in healthy donors (dated by TCRdb to about 2017). With regard to the full study: According to an earlier analysis of 450 to 650 of the donors, about 170 million T cells yielded roughly 110 million unique TCR beta sequences and about 280 Gb of sequence data. The study profiled the T cell repertoires of 500 to 800 subjects by immunosequencing and related them to cytomegalovirus serostatus. An earlier analysis of 450 to 750 of the donors used high-throughput TCR beta sequencing to judge whether each TCR beta V gene segment behaved as functional or pseudogenic. Along with the approximately 700-subject first cohort, a separate validation cohort of 120 different subjects was used. To study patterns of TCR occurrence, a later analysis re-analyzed previously published TCR beta repertoires from around 660 donors and added high-resolution HLA genotyping. Rather than drawing on any new phenotypic data, the later analysis identified candidate immune exposures from TCR beta sequences and the way those sequences occurred across donors. Donor age, sex, ethnicity and CMV serostatus were compiled together with the repertoire data. The study was designed to test whether signatures of past pathogen exposure could be identified by cataloging public T cell receptors. On average, about 200,000 unique TCR beta nucleotide sequences were sequenced per donor among a few hundred genotyped donors of the cohort, with around 19% of those sequences being non-productive. An early release that covered roughly 600 HLA-typed donors contained approximately 300 gigabases of sequencing data and some 87 million unique TCR sequences. The genetic ancestry cluster associated with self-reported Caucasian donors included 80% to 90% of the roughly 390 genotyped donors. A later genetic analysis used genome-wide SNP genotypes for 398 of the 666 donors, treating that subset as a discovery cohort. Every discovery cohort repertoire had been produced on one sequencing platform. Class I and class II HLA loci were covered by the typing at four-digit resolution. To predict cytomegalovirus infection status, the study combined high-throughput TCR immunosequencing, statistical association of individual TCRs with disease status, and machine learning. Because of strong linkage in the cohort, roughly five DR-DQ haplotypes were treated as single units for association and clustering. Typing coverage varied by locus: roughly 620-640 donors for A, B, C, DRB1 and DQB1; 500 to 550 for DQA1; approximately 570 for DPA1; roughly 450 for DPB1. What the study reported, not specific to this receptor: According to a later analysis, most CMV-associated TCR beta chains appeared to be HLA-restricted, and the HLA associations seemed to be driven largely by CMV exposure. Presence/absence analyses assumed roughly uniform sequencing depth across donors, an assumption that may not hold. When HLA alleles, especially DR and DQ, strongly co-occurred, TCR associations were difficult to assign to individual alleles. A further reported finding was that TCR beta sequences accurately predicted the HLA-A and HLA-B alleles for most subjects in the first cohort. A cluster of highly shared sequence variants was judged likely to be a technical artifact of the sequencing pipeline. Cytomegalovirus status was reported to be diagnosed by the classifier with high specificity and sensitivity in both the original and validation cohorts. Linkage disequilibrium might explain the correlated functional status among segregating V segments, but an unknown experimental factor could not be ruled out. In an earlier analysis of some 550 of the donors, most TCR beta V segments were observed in productive rearrangements about 90% or about 30% of the time, broadly matching IMGT annotations. It was suggested by the authors that the approach could potentially be generalized to other disease states and immunological phenotypes. According to a later genetic analysis, donors in an Asian-associated ancestry cluster had fewer N-insertions in productive TCRs than the approximately 690-donor mean. According to a later analysis, parvovirus B19, influenza, CMV and Epstein-Barr virus appeared linked to several top co-occurrence clusters. While some public TCRs were present in many individuals, most TCR sequences turned up only very rarely across donors. In a later analysis, HLA-associated TCR beta chains were found to be more clonally expanded and to have lower generation probabilities than equally common non-associated chains. A few of the identified cytomegalovirus-associated TCR beta chains were confirmed in vitro to be specific for cytomegalovirus antigens. The study listed 164 TCR beta chains as associated with cytomegalovirus. Immune exposure information for the cohort was limited to CMV serostatus. V-gene and J-gene trimming of TCR beta chains was associated with a missense DCLRE1C variant in a later genetic analysis, and the association was replicated in an independent cohort. HLA typing was unavailable for some donors at each locus, so association tests used only the typed subset. The 87-base-pair reads could not distinguish some IMGT-functional V segments, including TRBV6-2 and TRBV6-3, so those segments were excluded. At a false discovery rate of 0.05, a later analysis linked approximately 18,000 TCR beta sequences to specific HLA alleles. The cohort was sequenced for TCR beta chains only, and without alpha or paired-chain data the features that could be detected were limited. In a later analysis, TCR association rates were found to vary across HLA loci, with the most associated TCRs seen for DRB1 alleles and the fewest for HLA-C alleles. The earlier analysis of some 560 of the donors excluded approximately 15 rarely observed V segments, including chromosome 9 orphons, because counts were too low.

The library was generated by the immunoSEQ multiplex PCR assay. For the multiplex PCR, a mixture combining 60 forward primers for TCR Vbeta segments and 13 reverse primers for TCR Jbeta segments was used. A multiplex PCR assay on genomic DNA amplified the CDR3 region of rearranged TCR beta genes. The amplified TCR beta libraries were sequenced on the Illumina HiSeq System as 87-base-pair reads. As for the authors' bioinformatics: A later analysis counted about 76 million unique TCR beta chains across the 650 to 800 repertoires, and some 12 million of these chains were shared by at least two donors. Raw reads were error-corrected and collapsed into unique sequences with a nearest-neighbor algorithm that merged closely related sequences to remove PCR and sequencing errors. Alignment of CDR3 sequences to IMGT reference sequences was used to assign V, D and J gene segments. For a sequence to be retained, a match of at least six nucleotides was required to both a V gene segment and a J gene segment. A rearrangement was called productive if the CDR3 had no stop codons and remained in frame with V and J, and every other rearrangement was called non-productive. Following IMGT convention, CDR3 was defined as the stretch from the second conserved V-encoded cysteine up to the conserved J-encoded phenylalanine. In an earlier analysis of some 550 of the donors, sequences lacking an unambiguous match to a single V gene segment were excluded. An earlier analysis of about 590 of the donors classified V segments as functional when productive rearrangements were above 56.7% and as segregating when the standard deviation between donors was above 5%. A statistical classification framework was built to diagnose cytomegalovirus status from the catalog of TCR beta chain sequences. V and J gene assignment, in a later analysis, came from comparing TCR nucleotide sequences with IMGT/GENE-DB human TR gene sequences. Using the TCRdist pipeline, a later analysis assigned CDR3 sequences along with most-parsimonious VDJ recombination scenarios. A later analysis defined each TCR beta chain by its CDR3 amino acid sequence plus V-gene family, and excluded reads lacking a unique V-gene family. In a later analysis, around 650 highly shared, low-generation-probability nucleotide sequences were removed to address suspected cross-contamination and a sequencing artifact. In a later analysis, a clonal expansion index for each public chain was calculated from normalized within-repertoire ranks of inferred template counts. In a later analysis, generation probabilities were computed using a VDJ recombination model fitted to out-of-frame rearrangements, and the results were checked against IGoR. Hypergeometric tests were used in a later analysis to score TCR-TCR, TCR-HLA and TCR-CMV co-occurrence, with a repertoire-size bias correction applied to the TCR pairs. False discovery rates were estimated in a later analysis by permuting HLA or CMV assignments 20 times. In a later analysis, co-occurring TCRs were grouped using DBSCAN, and TCRdist sequence similarity was added for clustering within HLA-allele-positive subsets. Repertoires with fewer than 30,000 or more than 120,000 public chains, plus five repertoires with anomalous nucleotide sharing, were excluded from co-occurrence clustering. Here the immuneACCESS table is served through TCRdb, limited to in-frame sequences with V and J called. Missing clones are a known gap in these copies; in checked studies unresolved V genes cover under half, and the rest lacks a known reason. V, J and clone size reflect that table, while D and trimming were determined from the DNA. The sample yields 140,000 to 150,000 clones; around 78% were counted once. Of the sample, approximately 1.6% is held by the ten largest clones.

A note on this clone: The target of this receptor is not known. One base away there is no much larger clone; base qualities are not given.

Including the terminal cysteine and phenylalanine, the CDR3 comprises 13 residues. CDR3 DNA is the only sequence kept; it has 39 bases, read in frame from the first base. CDR1 and CDR2 were assigned from the germline V gene as MNHNS and SASEGT. V is reduced by 4 bases and J by 9 bases, leaving a spacing of 13 bases between them. The cohort was made up of 500 to 850 healthy bone marrow donors. All cohort members were sampled while nominally healthy, although unrecorded immune exposures were likely present. The donor was CMV seronegative and belonged to the group of around 350 seronegative cohort members. Each donor provided a peripheral blood sample, and peripheral blood mononuclear cells were used for TCR beta sequencing. Genomic DNA was extracted from the blood cell samples with the Qiagen DNeasy Blood Extraction Kit.

This sequence uses TRBV6-1 and TRBJ2-1, and possibly TRBD2, on 6 matching bases. This clonotype originated in a woman aged 18 to 35 in good health and CMV-seronegative. Sequenced sample: PBMCs. The nucleotide sequence is TGTGCCAGCAGTGGAACGCGGGGCACTGAGCAGTTCTTC. Its product reads: CASSGTRGTEQFF.